Below are 3 T cell receptor beta chains sequenced from a single sample in a study of blood T cells in healthy people across ages. Then a second PCR, running about 6 to 11 cycles, was carried out with a sample-barcoded 5' primer and a J-beta primer mix. TCRdb re-called the 5' RACE reads through MiXCR, storing one row per CDR3 protein. The repertoire has about 1,400,000 distinct CDR3 sequences, roughly 40% of them found once; the top ten carry roughly 7.7%. The sample comprised blood. The receptors originated from a young woman in good health.

This clonotype was seen more than once but under ten times. The V and J genes are TRBV6-5 and TRBJ2-3; 7 nucleotides match TRBD2. The CDR3 contains 15 residues. Germline lookup yields CDR1 MNHEY and CDR2 SVGAGI. V trimming: 11 bases; J trimming: 2 bases; junction bases outside the gene matches: 13. The CDR3 protein is CAVSERAGNTDTQYF. The CDR3 DNA follows: TGTGCCGTCTCAGAACGAGCGGGGAACACAGATACGCAGTATTTT.

This sequence joins TRBV9 and TRBJ2-1; 11 positions match TRBD1. Germline V gives CDR1 SGDLS, CDR2 YYNGEE. The CDR3 consists of 16 residues. With V trimmed by 3 bases and J by 7 bases, 9 bases remained unmatched. Here the CDR3 DNA reads TGTGCCAGCAGCGCGGGGGCCGGGACAGGGGGAAATGAGCAGTTCTTC. As protein: CASSAGAGTGGNEQFF.

This clonotype was counted only a few times. The chain couples TRBV27 to TRBJ2-1, with 7 bases fitting TRBD2. In germline, CDR1 is MNHEY, CDR2 SMNVEV (reference sequence). CDR3 size: 17 residues. With 1 base clipped from V and 6 bases from J, the junction kept 12 bases outside the gene matches. The CDR3 reads CASSLWTRASGLNEQFF. CDR3 bases: TGTGCCAGCAGTTTATGGACCCGGGCTAGCGGTCTCAATGAGCAGTTCTTC.